This T cell receptor beta chain was retrieved from a study of vaccination effects on CD4 cells after COVID-19. The study, taken as a whole, reports: Healthy vaccine recipients' vaccine-induced clones were almost all SARS-CoV-2 mono-reactive.

Method: immunoSEQ multiplex PCR; TCRdb's copy keeps in-frame clones and lacks some. The table includes roughly 70,000 clones, roughly three quarters detected once. Sequencing followed a ViraFEST assay step that expanded antigen-specific CD4+ T cells with viral peptide pools. Cultured cells yielded isolated CD4+ T cells after approximately nine days. Two-dose vaccination with either BNT162b2 or mRNA-1273 was given to the participants. Each vaccine recipient was nucleocapsid antibody negative and had no prior SARS-CoV-2 infection. PBMC were cultured at about 2 million per well with around 9.2 IU/ml IL-2 and about 9.5 ug/ml peptides. Regarding this clone: The antigen is undetermined.

The CDR3 is 13 residues long. V lost 8 bases to trimming and J lost 0 bases, with 8 bases between them. Germline V gene data show CDR1 as SNHLY and CDR2 as FYNNEI. The material sequenced was CD4+ T cells from PBMCs cultured with HCoV-OC43 spike peptides, taken after COVID-19 vaccination. Subset in this sample: HCoV-OC43 spike overlapping peptide pool stimulation. The J gene is TRBJ1-5, the V gene TRBV2; D may be TRBD1 (6 bases). The TCR was taken from a human donor who received a COVID-19 vaccine. CDR3 protein: CASDRSSNQPQHF. The CDR3, as DNA: TGTGCCAGCGACAGGTCTAGCAATCAGCCCCAGCATTTT.